A few counts support the clone carrying this TCR beta chain. A single base separates this from a much larger clone, so it may be a read error. The data originate from a study of tumor and adjacent non-tumor tissue in lung cancer. The library came from three nested PCR rounds adapted from ARM-PCR protocols. TCRdb re-called the multiplex PCR reads through MiXCR, storing one row per CDR3 protein. Here the sample spans some 99,000 distinct CDR3 sequences, roughly 74% being singletons. This sample's RNA came from whole unsorted tissue. This sequence was found in a woman between 55 and 75 years old with non-small cell lung cancer. The sample comprised lung tumor tissue.

The CDR3 DNA reads TGTGCCAGCAGAACTCGGACGGCGAACTATGACTACACCTTC. It translates to CASRTRTANYDYTF. The chain is built from TRBV6-6 and TRBJ1-2; D remains unclear. From germline, CDR1 is MNHNY and CDR2 SVGAGI (reference sequence). The length of the CDR3 is 14 residues.